This is a list of T cell receptor beta chains from one sample in a study of T cell responses to AZD1222 COVID-19 vaccine. Assay used: immunoSEQ multiplex PCR; TCRdb lists only in-frame clones, some missing. This sample has 130,000 to 150,000 clones, with about nine tenths found just once. The sequences come from peripheral blood, collected on day 0 of AZD1222 vaccination. These TCRs come from an adult in good health. Each CDR3 is given with its conserved first and last residue. Fields, in order: V gene, J gene, clone size, D gene, CDR3 DNA, CDR3 protein. A D gene is named only where the DNA matches it firmly. Size tells how often a clone was seen (once, few, many) or the class of an expanded clone, and some rows leave it out.

v_gene: TRBV27
j_gene: TRBJ2-3
abundance: .
d_gene: TRBD2
CDR3nt: TGTGCCAGCAGTCCCGGGACTAGCGGGAGCATCCCAGATACGCAGTATTTT
CDR3aa: CASSPGTSGSIPDTQYF

v_gene: TRBV27
j_gene: TRBJ2-5
abundance: .
d_gene: TRBD2
CDR3nt: TGTGCCAGCAGCGGCTCCCGGGGGGGGGAGACCCAGTACTTC
CDR3aa: CASSGSRGGETQYF

v_gene: TRBV11-3
j_gene: TRBJ1-1
abundance: .
d_gene: .
CDR3nt: TGTGCCAGCAGCTTAGAATCCCAGGGCGGGACTGAAGCTTTCTTT
CDR3aa: CASSLESQGGTEAFF

v_gene: TRBV5-4
j_gene: TRBJ1-4
abundance: .
d_gene: TRBD1
CDR3nt: TGTGCCAGCAGCTTGCAGGGGGCGGGAGAAAAACTGTTTTTT
CDR3aa: CASSLQGAGEKLFF

v_gene: TRBV9
j_gene: TRBJ1-4
abundance: .
d_gene: .
CDR3nt: TGTGCCAGCAGCGTAGGCCCGGGCCCCTCGGCTAATGAAAAACTGTTTTTT
CDR3aa: CASSVGPGPSANEKLFF

v_gene: TRBV6-5
j_gene: TRBJ2-3
abundance: .
d_gene: .
CDR3nt: TGTGCCTGCCGTCGGGGCGGAGTGAGCACAGATACGCAGTATTTT
CDR3aa: CACRRGGVSTDTQYF

v_gene: TRBV29-1
j_gene: TRBJ2-5
abundance: .
d_gene: TRBD1
CDR3nt: TGCAGCGTGACAGGGGCCCCCACGCGAGAGACCCAGTACTTC
CDR3aa: CSVTGAPTRETQYF

v_gene: TRBV6-6
j_gene: TRBJ2-1
abundance: once
d_gene: TRBD2
CDR3nt: TGTGCCAGCAGTTCGTCGGGACTAGTGGCCAATGAGCAGTTCTTC
CDR3aa: CASSSSGLVANEQFF

v_gene: TRBV11-3
j_gene: TRBJ1-4
abundance: .
d_gene: .
CDR3nt: TGTGCCAGCAGCTTCAGGCAGGGAGAAGAAGAAAAACTGTTTTTT
CDR3aa: CASSFRQGEEEKLFF

v_gene: TRBV30
j_gene: TRBJ2-2
abundance: .
d_gene: .
CDR3nt: TGTGCCCGGGCCGCAGGGAACACCGGGGAGCTGTTTTTT
CDR3aa: CARAAGNTGELFF

v_gene: TRBV5-6
j_gene: TRBJ1-5
abundance: .
d_gene: TRBD1
CDR3nt: TGTGCCAGCAGCTTGATAGGACAGGGTGGTCAGCCCCAGCATTTT
CDR3aa: CASSLIGQGGQPQHF

v_gene: TRBV7-2
j_gene: TRBJ1-5
abundance: once
d_gene: .
CDR3nt: TGTGCCAGCAGCCTAGCCGAGTCCAGGGGATGGGCCTTTCCCCAGCATTTT
CDR3aa: CASSLAESRGWAFPQHF

v_gene: TRBV6-6
j_gene: TRBJ1-2
abundance: .
d_gene: TRBD1
CDR3nt: TGTGCCAGCAGTTACCCGGGACAGTTTTTGAGTGGCTACACCTTC
CDR3aa: CASSYPGQFLSGYTF

v_gene: TRBV5-1
j_gene: TRBJ1-2
abundance: few
d_gene: .
CDR3nt: TGCGCCAGCAGCTTGATTACAGGCATGGGCTACACCTTC
CDR3aa: CASSLITGMGYTF

v_gene: TRBV27
j_gene: TRBJ1-3
abundance: .
d_gene: .
CDR3nt: TGTGCCAGCAGTCGAAACTCTGGAAACACCATATATTTT
CDR3aa: CASSRNSGNTIYF

v_gene: TRBV30
j_gene: TRBJ1-1
abundance: .
d_gene: .
CDR3nt: TGTGCCTGGAGTGGGGTGGTGGGGGGGCGGACTGAAGCTTTCTTT
CDR3aa: CAWSGVVGGRTEAFF

v_gene: TRBV7-9
j_gene: TRBJ1-4
abundance: .
d_gene: .
CDR3nt: TGTGCCAGCAGCTTGAGGGGGGAAAAACTGTTTTTT
CDR3aa: CASSLRGEKLFF

v_gene: TRBV30
j_gene: TRBJ1-2
abundance: .
d_gene: .
CDR3nt: TGTGCCTGGAGCCAACGGACAGATAATGGCTACACCTTC
CDR3aa: CAWSQRTDNGYTF

v_gene: TRBV6-5
j_gene: TRBJ2-2
abundance: .
d_gene: TRBD2
CDR3nt: TGTGCCAGCACGGCGGGGGAGCCTACCGGGGAGCTGTTTTTT
CDR3aa: CASTAGEPTGELFF

v_gene: TRBV7-9
j_gene: TRBJ1-6
abundance: once
d_gene: .
CDR3nt: TGTGCCAGCAGCTTCCTCAATTCACCCCTCCACTTT
CDR3aa: CASSFLNSPLHF

v_gene: TRBV21-1
j_gene: TRBJ2-1
abundance: .
d_gene: .
CDR3nt: TGTGCCAGCAGCAAAGCGCCCCGCCTGGGACAGGGGGCGAGGGGGGAGCAGTTCTTC
CDR3aa: CASSKAPRLGQGARGEQFF

v_gene: TRBV5-1
j_gene: TRBJ2-4
abundance: .
d_gene: .
CDR3nt: TGCGCCAGCAGCTTGGGGGGGCCGAAAAACATTCAGTACTTC
CDR3aa: CASSLGGPKNIQYF

v_gene: TRBV18
j_gene: TRBJ2-7
abundance: .
d_gene: TRBD1
CDR3nt: TGTGCCAGCTCACCCAAAGACAGGGCCTACGAGCAGTACTTC
CDR3aa: CASSPKDRAYEQYF

v_gene: TRBV11-3
j_gene: TRBJ2-1
abundance: .
d_gene: .
CDR3nt: TGTGCCAGCAGCGAAACACCAGGGAGGAATGAGCAGTTCTTC
CDR3aa: CASSETPGRNEQFF

v_gene: TRBV6-5
j_gene: TRBJ1-5
abundance: .
d_gene: TRBD1
CDR3nt: TGTGCCAGCAGTACGGGACAGGCGGATCAGCCCCAGCATTTT
CDR3aa: CASSTGQADQPQHF

v_gene: TRBV18
j_gene: TRBJ1-2
abundance: .
d_gene: .
CDR3nt: TGTGCCAGCTCAGCTACTAACTATGGCTACACCTTC
CDR3aa: CASSATNYGYTF

v_gene: TRBV11-2
j_gene: TRBJ2-3
abundance: .
d_gene: .
CDR3nt: TGTGCCAGCAGCGGCGAGGGGGGCCCAGATACGCAGTATTTT
CDR3aa: CASSGEGGPDTQYF

v_gene: TRBV12-3/TRBV12-4
j_gene: TRBJ2-7
abundance: few
d_gene: .
CDR3nt: TGTGCCAGCAGGGGGCAGGAGATCTACGAGCAGTACTTC
CDR3aa: CASRGQEIYEQYF

v_gene: TRBV18
j_gene: TRBJ1-2
abundance: .
d_gene: TRBD1
CDR3nt: TGTGCCAGCTCAACTTTACAGGGGGAGGATGGCTACACCTTC
CDR3aa: CASSTLQGEDGYTF

v_gene: TRBV12-3/TRBV12-4
j_gene: TRBJ1-1
abundance: .
d_gene: .
CDR3nt: TGTGCCAGCAGTTTCGATACGTGGTCTGAAGCTTTCTTT
CDR3aa: CASSFDTWSEAFF

v_gene: TRBV7-9
j_gene: TRBJ1-1
abundance: .
d_gene: .
CDR3nt: TGTGCCAGCAGCTTAGTCGGGGGGCCCATGAACACTGAAGCTTTCTTT
CDR3aa: CASSLVGGPMNTEAFF

v_gene: TRBV18
j_gene: TRBJ1-1
abundance: .
d_gene: TRBD1
CDR3nt: TGTGCCAGCTCACCAGAGGTCCCGACAGGGTATACTGAAGCTTTCTTT
CDR3aa: CASSPEVPTGYTEAFF

v_gene: TRBV7-2
j_gene: TRBJ2-7
abundance: .
d_gene: .
CDR3nt: TGTGCCAGCAGCTTATCGGGCTCGCCCTACGAGCAGTACTTC
CDR3aa: CASSLSGSPYEQYF

v_gene: TRBV18
j_gene: TRBJ1-1
abundance: .
d_gene: .
CDR3nt: TGTGCCAGCTCACGGGCTGGGCCGCCTGAAGCTTTCTTT
CDR3aa: CASSRAGPPEAFF

v_gene: TRBV30
j_gene: TRBJ1-3
abundance: .
d_gene: .
CDR3nt: TGTGCCTGGAGCCTTCAGGCCTTCTCTGGAAACACCATATATTTT
CDR3aa: CAWSLQAFSGNTIYF

v_gene: TRBV3-1/TRBV3-2
j_gene: TRBJ1-2
abundance: once
d_gene: TRBD1
CDR3nt: TGTGCCAGCAGCCAGGACAGGGGTAGCTATGGCTACACCTTC
CDR3aa: CASSQDRGSYGYTF

v_gene: TRBV30
j_gene: TRBJ1-1
abundance: .
d_gene: .
CDR3nt: TGTGCCTGGAGTTGGGATCGTATTGAAGCTTTCTTT
CDR3aa: CAWSWDRIEAFF

v_gene: TRBV6-1
j_gene: TRBJ2-7
abundance: .
d_gene: .
CDR3nt: TGTGCCAGCAGTGAAGCTTGGAGGGGGTTATACGAGCAGTACTTC
CDR3aa: CASSEAWRGLYEQYF

v_gene: TRBV19
j_gene: TRBJ2-7
abundance: .
d_gene: .
CDR3nt: TGTGCCAGTAGTGCGGCGGAGGCCTACGAGCAGTACTTC
CDR3aa: CASSAAEAYEQYF

v_gene: TRBV6-5
j_gene: TRBJ1-2
abundance: .
d_gene: .
CDR3nt: TGTGCCAGCAGTTTCGCAGGGAGTGATGGCTACACCTTC
CDR3aa: CASSFAGSDGYTF

v_gene: TRBV2
j_gene: TRBJ2-2
abundance: .
d_gene: TRBD2
CDR3nt: TGTGCCAGCAGTGCAGGAGTAGCGGGGGGCGGAGTCACCGGGGAGCTGTTTTTT
CDR3aa: CASSAGVAGGGVTGELFF

v_gene: TRBV9
j_gene: TRBJ1-1
abundance: .
d_gene: .
CDR3nt: TGTGCCAGCAGCCTTCAGGGGAGCACTGAAGCTTTCTTT
CDR3aa: CASSLQGSTEAFF

v_gene: TRBV3-1/TRBV3-2
j_gene: TRBJ2-1
abundance: .
d_gene: TRBD2
CDR3nt: TGTGCCAGCAGCTCGGGACTAGCGGAACCGAATGAGCAGTTCTTC
CDR3aa: CASSSGLAEPNEQFF

v_gene: TRBV5-1
j_gene: TRBJ2-1
abundance: .
d_gene: .
CDR3nt: TGCGCCAGCAGCGGTAGCGAGATCTACAATGAGCAGTTCTTC
CDR3aa: CASSGSEIYNEQFF

v_gene: TRBV27
j_gene: TRBJ1-3
abundance: .
d_gene: .
CDR3nt: TGTGCCAGCAACCGAAGGGAGAGCGTCACCATATATTTT
CDR3aa: CASNRRESVTIYF

v_gene: TRBV27
j_gene: TRBJ2-7
abundance: .
d_gene: TRBD1
CDR3nt: TGTGCCAGCAGTTTTGGGGACAGAGCCTACGAGCAGTACTTC
CDR3aa: CASSFGDRAYEQYF

v_gene: TRBV18
j_gene: TRBJ2-5
abundance: .
d_gene: TRBD1
CDR3nt: TGTGCCAGCTCACCCGGACAGGGGGTCGGCGAGACCCAGTACTTC
CDR3aa: CASSPGQGVGETQYF

v_gene: TRBV19
j_gene: TRBJ1-5
abundance: .
d_gene: .
CDR3nt: TGTGCCAGTACCGATACCCGGGGTCAGCCCCAGCATTTT
CDR3aa: CASTDTRGQPQHF

v_gene: TRBV5-6
j_gene: TRBJ1-3
abundance: once
d_gene: .
CDR3nt: TGTGCCAGCAGCTTGACCCGGTCTCATCCAGGAAACACCATATATTTT
CDR3aa: CASSLTRSHPGNTIYF

v_gene: TRBV12-3/TRBV12-4
j_gene: TRBJ2-7
abundance: .
d_gene: .
CDR3nt: TGTGCCAGTAGAGACCGCCACGAGCAGTACTTC
CDR3aa: CASRDRHEQYF

v_gene: TRBV27
j_gene: TRBJ2-7
abundance: .
d_gene: TRBD1
CDR3nt: TGTGCCAGCAGTTTGGGGACAGGGTTTAGCGAGCAGTACTTC
CDR3aa: CASSLGTGFSEQYF